This T cell receptor beta chain is from a study of blood T cell repertoires in COVID-19. Germline V CDR1 and CDR2: LGHDT, YNNKEL (reference sequence). The ends lost 2 bases at V and 0 bases at J; junction bases unmatched: 4. The CDR3 is 17 residues long. Original handling: Reference gene primers were amplified, and this amplification served to estimate nucleated cell counts. This table comes from immunoSEQ multiplex PCR, and its TCRdb copy is limited to in-frame clones, with some not included. The V and J calls and clone size come from that table; D and trimming were worked out from the DNA. This sample carries about 280,000 clones, roughly 90% of them seen once, and the ten largest clones take approximately 10%.

Sequences were obtained from peripheral blood. The chain carries TRBV3-1 (or the pseudogene TRBV3-2) and TRBJ2-2; 9 bases map to TRBD1. This TCR was recovered from a woman aged 25 to 45 with COVID-19, enrolled during active disease. The CDR3 region has the DNA TGTGCCAGCAGCCAACTCCGACAGGGGGCGAACACCGGGGAGCTGTTTTTT. Amino acid sequence: CASSQLRQGANTGELFF.